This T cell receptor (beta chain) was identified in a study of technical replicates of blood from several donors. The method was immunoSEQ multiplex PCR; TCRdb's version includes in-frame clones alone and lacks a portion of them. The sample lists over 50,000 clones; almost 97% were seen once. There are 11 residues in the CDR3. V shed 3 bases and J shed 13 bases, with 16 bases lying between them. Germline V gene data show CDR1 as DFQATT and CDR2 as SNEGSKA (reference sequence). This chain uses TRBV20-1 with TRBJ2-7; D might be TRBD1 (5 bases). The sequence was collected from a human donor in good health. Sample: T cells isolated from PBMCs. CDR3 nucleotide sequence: TGCAGTGCTAGTTCAGGGCCCCAGGGCTACTTC. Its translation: CSASSGPQGYF.